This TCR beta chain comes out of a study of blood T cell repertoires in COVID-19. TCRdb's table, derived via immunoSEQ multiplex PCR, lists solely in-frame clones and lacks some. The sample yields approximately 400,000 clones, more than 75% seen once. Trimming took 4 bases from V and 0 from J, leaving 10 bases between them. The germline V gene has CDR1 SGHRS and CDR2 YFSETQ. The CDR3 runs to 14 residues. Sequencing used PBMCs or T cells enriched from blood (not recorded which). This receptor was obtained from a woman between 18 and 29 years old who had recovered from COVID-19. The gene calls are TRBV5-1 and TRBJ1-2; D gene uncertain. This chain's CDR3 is CASSREPSNYGYTF. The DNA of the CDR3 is TGCGCCAGCAGCAGGGAGCCCTCTAACTATGGCTACACCTTC. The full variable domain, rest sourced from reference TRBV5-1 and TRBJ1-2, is KAGVTQTPRYLIKTRGQQVTLSCSPISGHRSVSWYQQTPGQGLQFLFEYFSETQRNKGNFPGRFSGRQFSNSRSEMNVSTLELGDSALYLCASSREPSNYGYTFGSGTRLTVV.